The 14 T cell receptor beta chains given below trace back to one sample, sequenced in a study of T cell responses to AZD1222 COVID-19 vaccine. Here immunoSEQ multiplex PCR was the method, and the copy in TCRdb shows in-frame clones only, minus some. The table lists tens of thousands of clones, approximately 90% of them singletons. Source: peripheral blood, taken on day 0 of AZD1222 vaccination. The receptor source for this set is an adult in good health.

The sample holds a few counts of this clone. V gene TRBV5-1 combines with J gene TRBJ2-7, with D perhaps matching TRBD1 or TRBD2 (5 bases each). The CDR3 length is 13 residues. The germline V gene encodes CDR1 SGHRS and CDR2 YFSETQ. V was shortened by 4 bases and J by 5 bases, with 13 bases between the two germline ends. CDR3 sequence reads: CASSRGQADEQYF. The CDR3 coding sequence is TGCGCCAGCAGCCGGGGCCAAGCCGACGAGCAGTACTTC.

The chain couples TRBV7-9 to TRBJ1-3; weak D call: TRBD1 (6 bases). Trimming shortened V by 5 bases and J by 0 bases, and 14 bases separated the two germline ends. The CDR3 contains 16 residues. Per the germline V gene, CDR1 is SEHNR and CDR2 is FQNEAQ (reference sequence). The CDR3 loop is CASSPIRGHSGNTIYF. DNA for the CDR3: TGTGCCAGCAGCCCTATCAGGGGCCACTCTGGAAACACCATATATTTT.

This chain links TRBV11-2 with TRBJ2-3; TRBD2 agrees at 14 bases. V lost 4 bases and J lost 5; bases outside the gene matches: 5. The CDR3 is 16 residues long. Looked up from germline, CDR1 is SGHAT and CDR2 is FQNNGV. The CDR3 region is CASSSGLAGGIDTQYF. The CDR3 DNA reads as TGTGCCAGCAGCTCCGGACTAGCGGGGGGAATAGATACGCAGTATTTT.

The chain is built from TRBV27 and TRBJ2-7; 9 nucleotides agree with TRBD1. The CDR3 contains 16 residues. V lost 4 bases, J lost 2 bases, and 9 bases stayed unmatched. In germline, CDR1 is MNHEY, CDR2 SMNVEV (reference sequence). For the CDR3, the DNA is TGTGCCAGCAGTTGGGGACAGGGAGGGTCACCCTACGAGCAGTACTTC. Residues: CASSWGQGGSPYEQYF.

The rearrangement joins TRBV5-1 to TRBJ1-4; tentatively, D is TRBD1 (5 bases). Germline lookup yields CDR1 SGHRS and CDR2 YFSETQ. The CDR3 contains 15 residues. Trimming took off 4 bases at V and 0 bases at J, with 10 bases between the two ends. CDR3 in amino acids: CASSPGGSTNEKLFF. CDR3 nucleotide sequence: TGCGCCAGCAGCCCGGGGGGTTCAACTAATGAAAAACTGTTTTTT. Combining the CDR3 with reference TRBV5-1 and TRBJ1-4 gives the whole variable domain KAGVTQTPRYLIKTRGQQVTLSCSPISGHRSVSWYQQTPGQGLQFLFEYFSETQRNKGNFPGRFSGRQFSNSRSEMNVSTLELGDSALYLCASSPGGSTNEKLFFGSGTQLSVL.

This chain uses TRBV21-1 with TRBJ1-6; the D call of TRBD1 is as the table states it, not checked on the DNA. TRBV21-1 is designated a pseudogene. The CDR3 totals 15 residues. CDR3 in amino acids: CASSVPGQGNSPLHF. The DNA for the CDR3 is TGTGCCAGCAGCGTACCGGGACAGGGAAATTCACCCCTCCACTTT.

CDR3: CASSQSGTGLNEKLFF. For the CDR3, the DNA is TGCGCCAGCAGCCAGTCCGGGACAGGTCTGAATGAAAAACTGTTTTTT. This chain links TRBV4-1 with TRBJ1-4; 8 nucleotides match TRBD1. Germline lookup yields CDR1 MGHRA and CDR2 YSYEKL. V lost 3 bases to trimming and J lost 5 bases; unmatched junction nucleotides: 8. The CDR3 length is 16 residues.

This rearrangement joins TRBV27 to TRBJ2-1, with 9 nucleotides matching TRBD1. CDR3 size: 15 residues. Germline-derived CDR1 and CDR2 are MNHEY and SMNVEV (reference sequence). V was clipped by 7 bases and J by 2 bases; unmatched bases: 6. CDR3 amino acids: CASIPGQGPYNEQFF. In DNA form, the CDR3 reads TGTGCCAGCATACCGGGACAGGGCCCCTACAATGAGCAGTTCTTC.

This rearrangement joins TRBV27 to TRBJ1-1; maybe TRBD1 (5 bases). The CDR3 is 14 residues long. Trimming took 1 base from V and 10 from J, leaving 16 bases between them. Germline CDR1 is MNHEY and CDR2 is SMNVEV (reference sequence). CDR3 loop: CASSLWASHQGAFF. The CDR3 DNA sequence: TGTGCCAGCAGTTTATGGGCCAGTCACCAGGGAGCTTTCTTT.

V is TRBV9 and J is TRBJ2-2; the D gene is possibly TRBD1 (6 bases). The CDR3 covers 15 residues. With 0 bases removed from V and 0 bases from J, the gap between germline ends came to 6 bases. From germline, CDR1 is SGDLS and CDR2 YYNGEE. CDR3 region: CASSVGDTNTGELFF. CDR3 sequence (DNA): TGTGCCAGCAGCGTAGGGGACACGAACACCGGGGAGCTGTTTTTT.

The V call is TRBV5-1, the J call TRBJ2-2; 9 bases fit TRBD2. The CDR3 is 15 amino acids. Germline CDR1 SGHRS, CDR2 YFSETQ. V dropped 4 bases and J dropped 7; count of bases not matched to a gene: 8. DNA of the CDR3: TGCGCCAGCAGCCTGGGACTAGCCCAGGGCGGGGAGCTGTTTTTT. Translated: CASSLGLAQGGELFF.

The chain combines TRBV29-1 with TRBJ2-7, with 7 nucleotides matching TRBD1. Germline CDR1 is SQVTM and CDR2 is ANQGSEA. The ends lost 6 bases at V and 3 bases at J; junction bases unmatched: 2. The CDR3 runs 11 residues. The CDR3, as DNA: TGCAGCGTATGGGACAGCTACGAGCAGTACTTC. It translates to CSVWDSYEQYF.

The count of this clone is one. The chain carries TRBV30 and TRBJ1-2; D gene unclear. CDR1 GTSNPN and CDR2 SVGIG come from the germline V gene (reference sequence). The CDR3 runs to 13 residues. The V and J ends lost 2 bases and 4 bases respectively, with 11 bases between them. In DNA, the CDR3 is TGTGCCTGGAGTTCTGGACGATTCTATGGCTACACCTTC. Its translation: CAWSSGRFYGYTF. Together with reference TRBV30 and TRBJ1-2, the CDR3 gives the full variable domain: SQTIHQWPATLVQPVGSPLSLECTVEGTSNPNLYWYRQAAGRGLQLLFYSVGIGQISSEVPQNLSASRPQDRQFILSSKKLLLSDSGFYLCAWSSGRFYGYTFGSGTRLTVV.

The chain couples TRBV12-5 to TRBJ2-5, with D maybe TRBD2 (5 bases). CDR3 length equals 13 residues. V lost 7 bases, J lost 5 bases, and 14 bases lay in between. Per germline, CDR1 LGHNT and CDR2 FRNRAP. The CDR3 DNA is TGTGCTAGTGCACGGGGTTACGAGGAGACCCAGTACTTC. It specifies CASARGYEETQYF. Looking up the rest from reference TRBV12-5 and TRBJ2-5 gives the full variable domain: DARVTQTPRHKVTEMGQEVTMRCQPILGHNTVFWYRQTMMQGLELLAYFRNRAPLDDSGMPKDRFSAEMPDATLATLKIQPSEPRDSAVYFCASARGYEETQYFGPGTRLLVL.